Below are 12 T cell receptor beta chains sequenced from a single sample in a study of blood T cell repertoires in COVID-19 (TCRdb year 2020). The library was made by the immunoSEQ multiplex PCR assay. TCRdb obtained this table from immuneACCESS and retained in-frame rearrangements with V and J assigned. These tables miss some clones; where compared with another copy, unresolved V genes account for less than half of the shortfall, and the remainder is unexplained. The sample table contains under 400,000 clones; only one count was recorded for 80% to 90% of them. Together, the top ten hold roughly 4.2% of the sample. The sample was PBMCs or T cells enriched from blood (not recorded which). All receptors derive from a woman aged 40 to 50 with acute COVID-19.

The sample holds one count of this clone. The chain has TRBV4-1 and TRBJ2-3, with 8 bases matching TRBD2. Germline lookup yields CDR1 MGHRA and CDR2 YSYEKL. V dropped 5 bases and J dropped 2; count of bases not matched to a gene: 9. The CDR3 is 16 amino acids. CDR3 region: CASSFAAGVDTDTQYF. CDR3 in DNA: TGCGCCAGCAGCTTTGCAGCGGGAGTGGACACAGATACGCAGTATTTT.

The rearrangement uses TRBV4-3 and TRBJ2-5; TRBD2 matches at 8 bases. This CDR3 is 16 amino acids long. CDR1 is LGHNA and CDR2 is YSLEER in the germline V gene. After removal of 0 bases from V and 5 bases from J, the junction contained 8 bases not matched to a gene. This chain's CDR3 is CASSQDRGGSGETQYF. CDR3 bases: TGCGCCAGCAGCCAAGATCGGGGGGGATCGGGGGAGACCCAGTACTTC.

This clone was counted between two and nine times. The rearrangement uses TRBV7-9 and TRBJ2-4, with a tentative D call TRBD1 (5 bases). Deletions cut 0 bases from V and 3 bases from J, with 9 bases between. Germline lookup yields CDR1 SEHNR and CDR2 FQNEAQ (reference sequence). This CDR3 comprises 15 residues. The CDR3 region is CASSLAKGNKNIQYF. Written as DNA, the CDR3 is TGTGCCAGCAGCTTAGCTAAGGGGAACAAAAACATTCAGTACTTC.

The chain employs TRBV2 and TRBJ2-7; 10 nucleotides match TRBD1. The CDR3 length is 14 residues. CDR1 and CDR2 from the germline V gene are SNHLY and FYNNEI. J lost 5 bases, V lost 6 bases, and 7 bases had no gene match. The CDR3 sequence is CASSDRGRVHEQYF. Here the CDR3 DNA reads TGTGCCAGCAGCGACAGGGGGCGAGTACACGAGCAGTACTTC.

The CDR3 reads CASSIGRPLAGGWAEQFF. CDR3 nucleotide sequence: TGTGCCAGTAGTATAGGAAGGCCCCTAGCGGGAGGGTGGGCTGAGCAGTTCTTC. The rearrangement uses TRBV19 and TRBJ2-1; 12 bases are shared with TRBD2. V was pared by 1 base and J by 9 bases, with 13 bases of the junction left unmatched. Germline lookup yields CDR1 LNHDA and CDR2 SQIVND (reference sequence). This CDR3 spans 18 amino acids. Drawing the rest from reference TRBV19 and TRBJ2-1, the complete variable domain is DGGITQSPKYLFRKEGQNVTLSCEQNLNHDAMYWYRQDPGQGLRLIYYSQIVNDFQKGDIAEGYSVSREKKESFPLTVTSAQKNPTAFYLCASSIGRPLAGGWAEQFFGPGTRLTVL.

This clone was counted once. This sequence joins TRBV24-1 and TRBJ2-4, with a weak D call TRBD2 (5 bases). The germline V and J ends were trimmed by 2 bases and 7 bases, with 11 bases remaining between them. The CDR3 consists of 14 residues. The germline gives CDR1 KGHDR, CDR2 SFDVKD. In DNA form, the CDR3 reads TGTGCCACCAGTGATTCTGCAAGAGGGAACATTCAGTACTTC. Translation gives CATSDSARGNIQYF.

J is TRBJ1-5 and V is TRBV19, with D perhaps TRBD1 (5 bases). Germline values: CDR1 LNHDA, CDR2 SQIVND (reference sequence). The CDR3 sequence is 14 residues long. Trimming cost V 9 bases and J 2 bases, with 14 bases left between them. CDR3 sequence (DNA): TGTGCCAGCCAAAAGGGGCAAGGCAATCAGCCCCAGCATTTT. Translated: CASQKGQGNQPQHF. Full variable domain (missing parts from reference TRBV19 and TRBJ1-5): DGGITQSPKYLFRKEGQNVTLSCEQNLNHDAMYWYRQDPGQGLRLIYYSQIVNDFQKGDIAEGYSVSREKKESFPLTVTSAQKNPTAFYLCASQKGQGNQPQHFGDGTRLSIL.

The chain has TRBV2 and TRBJ1-1; 7 nucleotides align to TRBD1. There are 13 residues in the CDR3. Trimming took 6 bases from V and 3 from J; bases not matched to a gene: 4. Germline V lookup: CDR1 SNHLY, CDR2 FYNNEI. In DNA form, the CDR3 reads TGTGCCAGCAGCGGGGACAGTCACACTGAAGCTTTCTTT. Encoded protein: CASSGDSHTEAFF.

V and J are TRBV5-1 and TRBJ1-1; D perhaps matches TRBD1 (6 bases). CDR1 is SGHRS, CDR2 YFSETQ, per germline. V dropped 4 bases and J dropped 7 bases, with 14 bases sitting between them. This CDR3 comprises 13 residues. CDR3 in amino acids: CASSPRTAFEAFF. The CDR3 bases are TGCGCCAGCAGCCCCCGGACAGCTTTTGAAGCTTTCTTT.

The rearrangement links TRBV4-3 to TRBJ1-2, with 7 bases fitting TRBD1. CDR3 size: 14 residues. After removal of 4 bases from V and 7 bases from J, the junction contained 9 bases not matched to a gene. In germline, CDR1 is LGHNA, CDR2 YSLEER. This chain's CDR3 is CASSPRQGEGGYTF. The DNA of the CDR3 is TGCGCCAGCAGCCCCAGACAGGGAGAAGGTGGCTACACCTTC.

V and J are TRBV5-6 and TRBJ1-1; the D gene is possibly TRBD1 (5 bases). The CDR3 has 13 residues. Trimming left V 4 bases short and J 7 bases short, with 14 bases between. The germline V gene has CDR1 SGHDT and CDR2 YYEEEE. This CDR3 reads CASSPGGGLEAFF. CDR3 DNA sequence: TGTGCCAGCAGCCCCGGGGGGGGACTTGAAGCTTTCTTT.

The chain employs TRBV6-2 or TRBV6-3 and TRBJ2-7, with 9 bases aligning to TRBD1. The V gene's germline CDR1 is MNHEY and CDR2 SVGEGT. J gave up 0 bases and V 6 bases, and 6 bases lay outside the gene matches. The CDR3 length is 15 residues. The DNA of the CDR3 is TGTGCCAGCAGCCGAGGACAGGGGAACTCCTACGAGCAGTACTTC. This gives the protein CASSRGQGNSYEQYF.